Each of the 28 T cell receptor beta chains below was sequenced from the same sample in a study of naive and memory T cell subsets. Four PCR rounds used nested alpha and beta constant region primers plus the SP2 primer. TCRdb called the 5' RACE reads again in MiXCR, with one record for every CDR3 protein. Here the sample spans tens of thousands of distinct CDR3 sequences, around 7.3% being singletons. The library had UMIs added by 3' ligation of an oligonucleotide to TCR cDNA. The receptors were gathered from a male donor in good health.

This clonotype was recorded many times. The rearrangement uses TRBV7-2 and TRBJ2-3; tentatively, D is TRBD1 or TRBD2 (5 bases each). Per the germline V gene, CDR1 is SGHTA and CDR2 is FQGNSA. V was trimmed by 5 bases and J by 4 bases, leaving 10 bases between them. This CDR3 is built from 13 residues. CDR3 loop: CASSAGAADTQYF. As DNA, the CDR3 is TGTGCCAGCAGCGCCGGGGCCGCAGATACGCAGTATTTT.

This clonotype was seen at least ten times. Here the CDR3 reads CASSDTRGGSNQPQHF. CDR3 DNA: TGTGCCAGCAGTGATACGAGGGGCGGTAGCAATCAGCCCCAGCATTTT. This sequence joins TRBV25-1 and TRBJ1-5; weak D call: TRBD1 (5 bases). Germline CDR1 and CDR2: MGHDK and SYGVNS. V was shortened by 3 bases and J by 0 bases, with 12 bases between the two germline ends. The CDR3 extends over 16 amino acids.

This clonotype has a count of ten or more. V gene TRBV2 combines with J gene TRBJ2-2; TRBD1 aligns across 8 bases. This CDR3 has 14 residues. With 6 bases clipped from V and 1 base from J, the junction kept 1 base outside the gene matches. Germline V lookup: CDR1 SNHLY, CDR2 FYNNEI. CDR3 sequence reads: CASRGTGNTGELFF. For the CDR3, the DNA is TGTGCCAGCAGAGGGACAGGGAACACCGGGGAGCTGTTTTTT.

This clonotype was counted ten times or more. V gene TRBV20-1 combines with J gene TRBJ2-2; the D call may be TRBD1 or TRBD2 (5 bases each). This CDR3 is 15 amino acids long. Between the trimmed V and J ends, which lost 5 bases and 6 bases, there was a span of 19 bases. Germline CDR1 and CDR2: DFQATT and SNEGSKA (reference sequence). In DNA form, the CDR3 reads TGCAGTGCTCCCCCCACGGGATTCAGGGCCGGGGAGCTGTTTTTT. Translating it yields CSAPPTGFRAGELFF.

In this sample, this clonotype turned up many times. The CDR3: CASSLEGVVYGYTF. Written as DNA, the CDR3 is TGTGCCAGCAGCTTGGAGGGGGTGGTCTATGGCTACACCTTC. This chain connects TRBV5-6 to TRBJ1-2, with TRBD1 as a possible D gene (6 bases). V gave up 0 bases and J gave up 4 bases, with 10 bases separating them. Germline V gene data show CDR1 as SGHDT and CDR2 as YYEEEE. The CDR3 consists of 14 residues.

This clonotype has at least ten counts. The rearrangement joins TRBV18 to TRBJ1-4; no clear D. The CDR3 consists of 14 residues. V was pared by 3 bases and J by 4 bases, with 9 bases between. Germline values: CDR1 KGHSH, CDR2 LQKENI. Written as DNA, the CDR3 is TGTGCCAGCTCACCTCTTGGTGATAATGAAAAACTGTTTTTT. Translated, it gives CASSPLGDNEKLFF.

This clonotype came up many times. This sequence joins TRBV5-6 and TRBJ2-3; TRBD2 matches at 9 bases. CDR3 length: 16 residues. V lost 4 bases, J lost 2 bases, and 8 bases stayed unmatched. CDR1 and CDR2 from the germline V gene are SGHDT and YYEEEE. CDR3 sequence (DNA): TGTGCCAGCAGCGGACTAGCGCCGAAGTCCACAGATACGCAGTATTTT. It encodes CASSGLAPKSTDTQYF.

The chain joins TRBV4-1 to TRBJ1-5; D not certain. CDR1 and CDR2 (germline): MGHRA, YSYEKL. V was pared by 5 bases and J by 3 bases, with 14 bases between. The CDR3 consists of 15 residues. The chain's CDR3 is CASSFTRETNQPQHF. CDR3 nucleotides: TGCGCCAGCAGCTTCACCCGGGAGACCAATCAGCCCCAGCATTTT.

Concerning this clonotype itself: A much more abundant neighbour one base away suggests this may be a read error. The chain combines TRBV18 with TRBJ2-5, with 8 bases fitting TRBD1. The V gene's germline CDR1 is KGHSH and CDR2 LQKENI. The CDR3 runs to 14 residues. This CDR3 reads CDSSPTTGGETQYF. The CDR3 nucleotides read TGTGACAGCTCACCAACTACAGGGGGAGAGACCCAGTACTTC. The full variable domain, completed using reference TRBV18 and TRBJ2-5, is NAGVMQNPRHLVRRRGQEARLRCSPMKGHSHVYWYRQLPEEGLKFMVYLQKENIIDESGMPKERFSAEFPKEGPSILRIQQVVRGDSAAYFCDSSPTTGGETQYFGPGTRLLVL.

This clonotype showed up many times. The CDR3 nucleotides are TGCAGCGTGACGACAGGGTACTATGGCTACACCTTC. Protein sequence: CSVTTGYYGYTF. The chain combines TRBV29-1 with TRBJ1-2, with 7 bases identical to TRBD1. Germline lookup yields CDR1 SQVTM and CDR2 ANQGSEA. J gave up 3 bases and V 6 bases, and 4 bases lay outside the gene matches. The CDR3 runs 12 residues.

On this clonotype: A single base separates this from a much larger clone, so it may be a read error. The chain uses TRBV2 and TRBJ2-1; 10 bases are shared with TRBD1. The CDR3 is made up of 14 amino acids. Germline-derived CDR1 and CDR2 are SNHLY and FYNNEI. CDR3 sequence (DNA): TGTGCCAGCTTGCCCGGGACAGGGGTCAATCAGCAGTTCTTC. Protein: CASLPGTGVNQQFF.

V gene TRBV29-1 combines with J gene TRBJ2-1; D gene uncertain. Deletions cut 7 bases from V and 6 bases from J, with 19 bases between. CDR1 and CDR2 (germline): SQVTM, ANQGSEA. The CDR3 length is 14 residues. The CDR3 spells CSARKPSPSNEQFF. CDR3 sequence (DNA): TGCAGCGCCCGTAAGCCAAGCCCCTCCAATGAGCAGTTCTTC.

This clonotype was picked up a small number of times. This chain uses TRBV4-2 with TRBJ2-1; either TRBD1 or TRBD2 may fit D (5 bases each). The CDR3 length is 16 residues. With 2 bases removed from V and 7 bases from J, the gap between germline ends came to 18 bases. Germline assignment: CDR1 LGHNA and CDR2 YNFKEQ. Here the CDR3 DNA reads TGTGCCAGCAGCCAACCTGGGACCAGCGGATCGAATGAGCAGTTCTTC. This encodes CASSQPGTSGSNEQFF.

For the CDR3, the DNA is TGTGCCACCAGTGATTCTGGACGGCCGGGGTACAATGAGCAGTTCTTC. Amino acid sequence: CATSDSGRPGYNEQFF. This rearrangement joins TRBV24-1 to TRBJ2-1; maybe TRBD2 (5 bases). The CDR3 consists of 16 residues. V lost 2 bases and J lost 4, with 14 bases in between. Germline V gene data show CDR1 as KGHDR and CDR2 as SFDVKD.

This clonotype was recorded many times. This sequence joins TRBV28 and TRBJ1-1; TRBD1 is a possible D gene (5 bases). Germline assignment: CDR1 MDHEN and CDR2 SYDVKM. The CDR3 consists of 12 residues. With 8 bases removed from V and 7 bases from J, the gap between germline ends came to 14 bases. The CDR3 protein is CASSPAGFEAFF. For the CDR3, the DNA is TGTGCCAGCTCTCCCGCAGGGTTTGAAGCTTTCTTT.

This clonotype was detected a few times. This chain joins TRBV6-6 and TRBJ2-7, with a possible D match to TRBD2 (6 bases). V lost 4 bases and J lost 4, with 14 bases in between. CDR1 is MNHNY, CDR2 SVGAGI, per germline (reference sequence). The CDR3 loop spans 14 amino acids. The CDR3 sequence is CASSFLGSGYEQYF. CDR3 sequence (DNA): TGTGCCAGCAGTTTTCTCGGTAGCGGATACGAGCAGTACTTC.

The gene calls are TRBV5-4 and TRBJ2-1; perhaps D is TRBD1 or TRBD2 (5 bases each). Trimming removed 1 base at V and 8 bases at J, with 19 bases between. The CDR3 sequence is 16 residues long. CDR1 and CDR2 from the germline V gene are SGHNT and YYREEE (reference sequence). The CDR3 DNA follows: TGTGCCAGCAGCTTGTGGTCAGGGAGTAGTTTGGATGAGCAGTTCTTC. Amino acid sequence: CASSLWSGSSLDEQFF.

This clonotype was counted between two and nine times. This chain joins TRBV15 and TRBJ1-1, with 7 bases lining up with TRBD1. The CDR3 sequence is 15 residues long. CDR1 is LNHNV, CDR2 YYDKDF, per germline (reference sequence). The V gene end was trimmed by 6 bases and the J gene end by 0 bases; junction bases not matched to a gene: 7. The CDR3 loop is CATRGQNTLNTEAFF. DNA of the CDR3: TGTGCCACCAGGGGACAGAACACTCTGAACACTGAAGCTTTCTTT.

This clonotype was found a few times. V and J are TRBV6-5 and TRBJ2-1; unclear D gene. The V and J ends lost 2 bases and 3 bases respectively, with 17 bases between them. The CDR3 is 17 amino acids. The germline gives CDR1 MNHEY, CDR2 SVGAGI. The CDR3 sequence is CASSYRTWSNNYNEQFF. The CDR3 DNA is TGTGCCAGCAGTTACCGGACCTGGTCGAACAACTACAATGAGCAGTTCTTC.

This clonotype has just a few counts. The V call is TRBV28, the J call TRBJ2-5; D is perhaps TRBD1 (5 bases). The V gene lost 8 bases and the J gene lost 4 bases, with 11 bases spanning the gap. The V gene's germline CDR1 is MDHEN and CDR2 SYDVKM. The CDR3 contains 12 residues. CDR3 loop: CASPGQGETQYF. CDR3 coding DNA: TGTGCCAGCCCTGGGCAGGGAGAGACCCAGTACTTC.

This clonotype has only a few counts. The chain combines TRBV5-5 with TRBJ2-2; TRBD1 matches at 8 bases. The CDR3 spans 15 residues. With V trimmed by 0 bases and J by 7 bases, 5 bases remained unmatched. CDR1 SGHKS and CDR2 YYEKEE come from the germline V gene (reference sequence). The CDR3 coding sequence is TGTGCCAGCAGCTTGGGGGACAGGTTCCACGGGGAGCTGTTTTTT. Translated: CASSLGDRFHGELFF. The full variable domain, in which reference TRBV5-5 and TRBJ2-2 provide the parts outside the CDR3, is DAGVTQSPTHLIKTRGQQVTLRCSPISGHKSVSWYQQVLGQGPQFIFQYYEKEERGRGNFPDRFSARQFPNYSSELNVNALLLGDSALYLCASSLGDRFHGELFFGEGSRLTVL.

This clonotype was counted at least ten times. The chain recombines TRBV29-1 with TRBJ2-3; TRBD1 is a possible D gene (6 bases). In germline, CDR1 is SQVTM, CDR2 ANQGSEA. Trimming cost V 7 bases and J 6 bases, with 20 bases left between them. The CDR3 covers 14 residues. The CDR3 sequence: CSGRPGQIGDTQYF. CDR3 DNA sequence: TGCAGCGGACGTCCGGGACAAATCGGGGATACGCAGTATTTT.

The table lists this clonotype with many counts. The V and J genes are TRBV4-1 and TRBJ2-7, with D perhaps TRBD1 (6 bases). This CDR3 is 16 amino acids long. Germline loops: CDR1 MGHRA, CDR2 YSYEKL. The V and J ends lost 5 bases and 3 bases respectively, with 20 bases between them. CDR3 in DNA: TGCGCCAGCAGCTCTATCCGAGGGGACAAAGTCTACGAGCAGTACTTC. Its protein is CASSSIRGDKVYEQYF.

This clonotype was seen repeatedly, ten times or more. The CDR3 DNA is TGCAGCGTTGGGGAGGGTGCCTATGGCTACACCTTC. Its protein is CSVGEGAYGYTF. The V and J genes are TRBV29-1 and TRBJ1-2; D not resolved. This CDR3 spans 12 amino acids. CDR1 is SQVTM and CDR2 is ANQGSEA in the germline V gene. Trimming took off 4 bases at V and 4 bases at J, with 10 bases between the two ends.

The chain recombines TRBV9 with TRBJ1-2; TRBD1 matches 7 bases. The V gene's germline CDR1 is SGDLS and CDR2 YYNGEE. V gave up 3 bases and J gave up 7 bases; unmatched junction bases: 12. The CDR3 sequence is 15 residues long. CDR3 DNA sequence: TGTGCCAGCAGCGCCCGGGACAGAGAGGTCCCTGGCTACACCTTC. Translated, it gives CASSARDREVPGYTF.

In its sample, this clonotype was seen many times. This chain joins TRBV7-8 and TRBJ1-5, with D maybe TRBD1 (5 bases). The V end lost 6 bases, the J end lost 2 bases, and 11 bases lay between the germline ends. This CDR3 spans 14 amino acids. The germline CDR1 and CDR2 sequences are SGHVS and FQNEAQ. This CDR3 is CASSIQGGNQPQHF. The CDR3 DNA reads TGTGCCAGCAGTATTCAGGGTGGCAATCAGCCCCAGCATTTT.

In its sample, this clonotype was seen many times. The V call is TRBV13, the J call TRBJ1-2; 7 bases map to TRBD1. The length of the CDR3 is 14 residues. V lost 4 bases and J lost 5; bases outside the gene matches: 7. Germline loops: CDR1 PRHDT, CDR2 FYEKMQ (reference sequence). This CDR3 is CASSYGTDPYGYTF. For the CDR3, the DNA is TGTGCCAGCAGCTACGGGACAGACCCATATGGCTACACCTTC.

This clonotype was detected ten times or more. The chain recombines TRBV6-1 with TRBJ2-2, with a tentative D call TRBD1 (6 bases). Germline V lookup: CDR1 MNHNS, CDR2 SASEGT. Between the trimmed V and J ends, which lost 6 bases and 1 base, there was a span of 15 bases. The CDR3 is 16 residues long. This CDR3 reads CASRELRTVNTGELFF. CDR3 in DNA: TGTGCCAGCAGGGAGCTCAGGACAGTGAACACCGGGGAGCTGTTTTTT.